Each of the 17 T cell receptor beta chains below was sequenced from the same sample in a study of T cells in Graves' hyperthyroidism and ophthalmopathy. Amplification of TCR beta CDR3 regions was performed using RNA transcripts as template. The HTBI primer set drove a first-round RT-PCR of the TCR CDR3. TCRdb reanalysed the multiplex PCR reads using MiXCR and keeps one entry per CDR3 protein. The sample carries 450,000 to 700,000 distinct CDR3 sequences, about half recorded once. Sequenced: peripheral blood or thyroid tissue (not recorded which). These receptors were taken from a woman aged 18-30 years with Graves' hyperthyroidism.

This clonotype was picked up many times. V is TRBV7-9 and J is TRBJ2-5; D may be TRBD1 or TRBD2 (6 bases each). CDR3 length: 15 amino acids. The V end was cut by 1 base, the J end by 4 bases, with 13 bases between. CDR1 SEHNR and CDR2 FQNEAQ come from the germline V gene (reference sequence). This CDR3 reads CASSLGGAGPETQYF. As DNA, the CDR3 is TGTGCCAGCAGCTTAGGGGGGGCAGGGCCAGAGACCCAGTACTTC.

The rearrangement joins TRBV9 to TRBJ1-6; TRBD1 agrees at 7 bases. The V segment lost 0 bases and the J segment 6 bases; nucleotides outside the gene matches: 3. The CDR3 sequence is 15 residues long. Germline CDR1 reads SGDLS; CDR2 reads YYNGEE. The CDR3 DNA reads as TGTGCCAGCAGCGTAGGACGGGACAGTAATTCACCCCTCCACTTT. This gives the protein CASSVGRDSNSPLHF.

This clonotype was counted many times. The chain uses TRBV5-1 and TRBJ1-2, with D perhaps TRBD1 (6 bases). CDR1 and CDR2 (germline): SGHRS, YFSETQ. The ends were cut back, 5 bases at V and 3 bases at J, with 17 bases in the middle. The length of the CDR3 is 15 residues. CDR3 bases: TGCGCCAGCAGTCAAAACTGGGACACTGACTATGGCTACACCTTC. The encoded protein is CASSQNWDTDYGYTF.

The sample holds many counts of this clonotype. The chain is built from TRBV2 and TRBJ2-7; no clear D. The CDR3 is 17 amino acids. CDR1 and CDR2 from the germline V gene are SNHLY and FYNNEI. V was trimmed by 1 base and J by 1 base, leaving 17 bases between them. The CDR3 loop reads CASSEGPAQRASYEQYF. The CDR3 region has the DNA TGTGCCAGCAGTGAAGGTCCCGCACAGCGCGCTTCCTACGAGCAGTACTTC.

At least ten counts were recorded for this clonotype. The chain links TRBV5-5 to TRBJ2-2; D is ambiguous. The V and J ends lost 4 bases and 6 bases respectively, with 16 bases between them. The CDR3 covers 15 residues. In germline, CDR1 is SGHKS, CDR2 YYEKEE (reference sequence). CDR3 in DNA: TGTGCCAGCAGCCCCGAGTGGGCGGTGGCCGGGGAGCTGTTTTTT. This sequence encodes CASSPEWAVAGELFF.

The chain carries TRBV7-2 and TRBJ2-3, with 12 bases that match TRBD2. The CDR3 length is 16 residues. From germline, CDR1 is SGHTA and CDR2 FQGNSA. V was pared by 2 bases and J by 3 bases, with 3 bases of the junction left unmatched. This CDR3 is CASSLWTSGNTDTQYF. The CDR3, as DNA: TGTGCCAGCAGCTTATGGACTAGCGGGAATACAGATACGCAGTATTTT.

In this sample, this clonotype turned up a few times. The CDR3 is CATSRTSGRTKRANVLTF. Written as DNA, the CDR3 is TGTGCCACCAGCAGGACTAGCGGGAGGACTAAGAGGGCCAACGTCCTGACTTTC. V usage is TRBV15 and J usage is TRBJ2-6; 13 positions match TRBD2. Germline-derived CDR1 and CDR2 are LNHNV and YYDKDF (reference sequence). With 3 bases clipped from V and 5 bases from J, the junction kept 7 bases outside the gene matches. This CDR3 is built from 18 residues.

This clonotype was picked up many times. The V gene is TRBV5-4, the J gene TRBJ2-5, with D possibly matching TRBD1 (6 bases). Germline loops: CDR1 SGHNT, CDR2 YYREEE (reference sequence). The CDR3 is 13 residues long. V was shortened by 2 bases and J by 5 bases, with 10 bases between the two germline ends. CDR3 bases: TGTGCCAGCAGCTTATACAGGGAGGAGACCCAGTACTTC. This codes for CASSLYREETQYF.

This clonotype was seen repeatedly, ten times or more. V gene TRBV29-1 combines with J gene TRBJ1-2, with D unclear. This CDR3 contains 13 residues. V was pared by 5 bases and J by 8 bases, with 18 bases between. Germline V lookup: CDR1 SQVTM, CDR2 ANQGSEA. CDR3 nucleotides: TGCAGCGTTATTCCGGAGTCCCTAAGGGGCTACACCTTC. Translation gives CSVIPESLRGYTF. The whole variable domain, remainder taken from reference TRBV29-1 and TRBJ1-2, is SAVISQKPSRDICQRGTSLTIQCQVDSQVTMMFWYRQQPGQSLTLIATANQGSEATYESGFVIDKFPISRPNLTFSTLTVSNMSPEDSSIYLCSVIPESLRGYTFGSGTRLTVV.

This clonotype was seen repeatedly, ten times or more. The chain combines TRBV11-3 with TRBJ1-2; D is possibly TRBD1 (5 bases). V was pared by 3 bases and J by 3 bases, with 11 bases between. The CDR3 runs to 14 residues. Germline V gives CDR1 SGHNT, CDR2 YENEEA. CDR3 loop: CASSLSRVHYGYTF. CDR3 DNA sequence: TGTGCCAGCAGCTTGAGCAGGGTGCACTATGGCTACACCTTC.

V and J are TRBV7-2 and TRBJ1-4, with D maybe TRBD1 (6 bases). With 6 bases removed from V and 4 bases from J, the gap between germline ends came to 9 bases. CDR1 and CDR2 (germline): SGHTA, FQGNSA. CDR3 length equals 13 residues. The CDR3 protein is CASRDRINEKLFF. CDR3 coding DNA: TGTGCCAGCAGGGACAGAATTAATGAAAAACTGTTTTTT. Full variable domain (outside the CDR3, taken from reference TRBV7-2 and TRBJ1-4): GAGVSQSPSNKVTEKGKDVELRCDPISGHTALYWYRQSLGQGLEFLIYFQGNSAPDKSGLPSDRFSAERTGGSVSTLTIQRTQQEDSAVYLCASRDRINEKLFFGSGTQLSVL.

The V call is TRBV7-2, the J call TRBJ1-5; D possibly corresponds to TRBD1 (5 bases). This CDR3 has 12 residues. With 1 base removed from V and 14 bases from J, the gap between germline ends came to 12 bases. Germline CDR1 is SGHTA and CDR2 is FQGNSA. CDR3 loop: CASSLGPGSEHF. Written as DNA, the CDR3 is TGTGCCAGCAGCTTAGGTCCAGGGAGTGAGCATTTT.

The rearrangement joins TRBV2 to TRBJ2-1; 12 bases agree with TRBD2. With V trimmed by 9 bases and J by 7 bases, 7 bases remained unmatched. There are 14 residues in the CDR3. CDR1 is SNHLY, CDR2 FYNNEI, per germline. Written as DNA, the CDR3 is TGTGCCAGTGACGGACTAGCGGGATTGAATGAGCAGTTCTTC. Protein: CASDGLAGLNEQFF.

This clonotype has just one count. The rearrangement links TRBV2 to TRBJ2-1; 10 bases are shared with TRBD2. Germline CDR1 and CDR2: SNHLY and FYNNEI. The CDR3 runs to 14 residues. V shed 7 bases, J shed 4 bases, and the junction held 4 bases outside the gene matches. CDR3 amino acids: CASKSGRAYNEQFF. The CDR3 DNA is TGTGCCAGCAAGAGCGGGAGGGCTTACAATGAGCAGTTCTTC.

This sequence joins TRBV25-1 and TRBJ1-2; the D gene is possibly TRBD1 (5 bases). Germline CDR1 MGHDK, CDR2 SYGVNS. The CDR3 sequence is 14 residues long. CDR3 region: CASSQGGALYGYTF. CDR3 DNA sequence: TGTGCTAGTTCTCAGGGAGGGGCCCTATATGGCTACACCTTC.

This clonotype was observed at least ten times. The chain couples TRBV5-8 to TRBJ1-3, with 7 bases aligning to TRBD1. V was pared by 4 bases and J by 0 bases, with 7 bases of the junction left unmatched. This CDR3 is 16 amino acids long. Germline V gene data show CDR1 as SGHTS and CDR2 as YDEGEE. DNA of the CDR3: TGTGCCAGCAGCGCGGGACAGCCCTCCTCTGGAAACACCATATATTTT. As protein: CASSAGQPSSGNTIYF.

The chain uses TRBV19 and TRBJ1-6; 7 nucleotides agree with TRBD1. The length of the CDR3 is 14 residues. The germline CDR1 and CDR2 sequences are LNHDA and SQIVND (reference sequence). Trimming took 4 bases from V and 8 from J; bases not matched to a gene: 5. The CDR3 here is CASSKTGSDSPLHF. CDR3 bases: TGTGCCAGTAGTAAGACAGGGTCCGATTCACCCCTCCACTTT.